Sequencing of this TCR beta chain was carried out in a study of CD4 T cells in relation to SARS-CoV-2 and coronaviruses (dated by TCRdb to 2020 to 2022). Regarding the complete study: HLA restriction was mapped for shared crossreactive spike epitopes using patient-derived lymphoblastoid cell lines. At the level of individual TCR clonotypes, the study measured memory CD4+ T cell crossreactivity between SARS-CoV-2 spike protein and common cold coronavirus spike proteins. The Adaptive Biotechnologies TCR-sequencing kit was used to sequence samples from a few pre-COVID donors and the naive versus memory experiments, while other data came from Illumina-based sequencing. A different TCR-beta assay, based on Illumina, was used to sequence expansion assays from other donors in the study.

Study-level results and caveats: Compared with monoreactive clones, crossreactive clones had significantly weaker SARS-CoV-2-driven expansion, a result consistent with antigenic imprinting. Since the crossreactivity analysis centred on spike protein, crossreactivity against other viral proteins was not assessed. The study was constrained by small numbers of patients and of tested TCRs. Sequencing of naive versus memory cells indicated that the assay detects memory recall responses, not primary responses primed during culture. No donor contributed both pre-pandemic and post-infection samples, which limited tracing the source of pre-existing responses. Memory CD4+ clonotypes crossrecognizing SARS-CoV-2 and at least one common cold coronavirus spike were found in approximately 65% of donors.

CD4+ T cells from unexposed donors were collected before the COVID-19 pandemic (2011-2018). Naive and memory CD4+ T cells were separated from cryopreserved PBMCs by first enriching for CD4 and then performing EasySep naive CD4+ T cell enrichment. The leukapheresis product used for the unexposed donors was purchased from a commercial source. Ficoll-Paque PLUS gradient centrifugation was used to isolate PBMCs from either whole blood or leukapheresis product. PBMCs were either used fresh in the expansion assay or cryopreserved at -140 degrees C. The QIAamp Micro DNA Kit was used to extract genomic DNA from the CD4+ T cells. Remarks on this clone: There is no known antigen for this receptor. No much larger clonotype is one base removed from it; base qualities were not supplied.

Deep-resolution immunoSEQ TCR-beta sequencing was performed on DNA from uncultured naive and memory CD4+ T cells. The paper's processing steps were these. Preprocessing removed nonproductive sequences and CDR3s not starting with C, not ending with F or W, or shorter than 7 amino acids. Cultured and uncultured naive and memory CD4+ repertoires were searched for CDR3s previously identified as spike- and CEF-reactive. After three terminal residues were trimmed from each end, CDR3 homology was quantified as pairwise Levenshtein distance using the stringdist R package. In TCRdb, the immuneACCESS table is reduced to in-frame sequences with V and J assigned. These tables do not hold every clone; where another copy was compared, an unresolved V gene accounts for under half, and the others remain unexplained. The V and J calls and clone size are taken from that table; D and trimming were inferred from the DNA. The sample contains tens of thousands of clones, 70% to 90% of them found a single time. Of the sample, roughly 1.4% falls within the top ten clones.

CDR1 and CDR2 are read off the germline V gene (reference sequence) as LNHDA and SQIVND. Reading from cysteine to phenylalanine, the CDR3 counts 14 amino acids. Only the CDR3 portion is preserved as DNA: 42 bases, with reading frame beginning at the first base. V and J are truncated by 4 bases and 5 bases respectively, leaving an intervening sequence of 14 bases. Sequenced sample: memory CD4+ T cells from PBMCs. The cell subset or site label on this specimen signifies: memory (non-naive) CD4+ T cells. Here the chain combines TRBV19 and TRBJ2-5; TRBD2 is a weak D gene call, 5 bases matching. The sequence came from a human donor in good health. The CDR3 protein is CASSRGGRGETQYF. The DNA sequence is given as TGTGCCAGTAGTAGGGGTGGAAGAGGGGAGACCCAGTACTTC.